This paragraph reports one TCR beta chain. Its antigen is undetermined. The data are from a study of T cell responses to AZD1222 COVID-19 vaccine. Study-wide results and limits: Repertoires were obtained solely post-peak T cell response.

Germline V lookup: CDR1 LNHDA, CDR2 SQIVND (reference sequence). CDR3 length: 13 amino acids. V lost 4 bases to trimming and J lost 7 bases, with 12 bases between them. The table came from immunoSEQ multiplex PCR; TCRdb's copy has only in-frame clones and leaves some out. The sample shows 100,000 to 150,000 clones, just under 95% of them seen only once. The gene calls are TRBV19 and TRBJ2-3; no firm D call. The sequences come from peripheral blood, collected 28 days after the second AZD1222 dose. The sequence came from an adult who received the AZD1222 COVID-19 vaccine. CDR3 region: CASSTPNVNTQYF. The DNA of the CDR3 is TGTGCCAGTAGTACCCCGAACGTGAATACGCAGTATTTT.